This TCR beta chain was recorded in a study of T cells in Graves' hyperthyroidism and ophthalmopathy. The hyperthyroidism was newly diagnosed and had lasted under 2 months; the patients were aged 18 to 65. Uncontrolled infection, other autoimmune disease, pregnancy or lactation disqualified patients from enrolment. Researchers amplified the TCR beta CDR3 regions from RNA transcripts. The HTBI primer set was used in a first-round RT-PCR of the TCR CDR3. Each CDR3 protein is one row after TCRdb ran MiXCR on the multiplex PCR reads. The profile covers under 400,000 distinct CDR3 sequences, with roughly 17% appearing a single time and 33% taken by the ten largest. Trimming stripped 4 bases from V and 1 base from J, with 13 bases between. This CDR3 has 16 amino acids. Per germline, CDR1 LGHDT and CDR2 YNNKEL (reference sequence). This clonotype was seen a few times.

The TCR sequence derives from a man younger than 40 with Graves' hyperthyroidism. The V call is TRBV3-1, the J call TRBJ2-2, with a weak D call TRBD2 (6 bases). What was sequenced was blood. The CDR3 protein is CASSRGIAENTGELFF. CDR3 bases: TGTGCCAGCAGCCGGGGGATAGCGGAGAACACCGGGGAGCTGTTTTTT.